Listed here are 13 T cell receptor beta chains from one sample, sequenced in a study of cytomegalovirus exposure and HLA in healthy donors. Use of 60 Vbeta and 13 Jbeta primers characterized the PCR. Clones were sequenced by immunoSEQ multiplex PCR, and TCRdb holds only the in-frame ones, with some missing. The table has fewer than 200,000 clones, around nine tenths seen once. Sequenced sample: PBMCs. The receptors were gathered from a young woman in good health and CMV-seronegative.

This chain connects TRBV28 to TRBJ1-2, with TRBD1 matching 7 bases. From germline, CDR1 is MDHEN and CDR2 SYDVKM. There are 16 residues in the CDR3. Trimming removed 1 base from V and 3 bases from J; junction bases left unmatched: 8. The CDR3 DNA reads TGTGCCAGCAGTTTATTATCAACAGGGGAGGACTATGGCTACACCTTC. It yields the protein CASSLLSTGEDYGYTF.

J is TRBJ1-1 and V is TRBV19, with 9 positions matching TRBD1. The CDR3 consists of 14 residues. Germline V gives CDR1 LNHDA, CDR2 SQIVND (reference sequence). V was pared by 4 bases and J by 5 bases, with 5 bases of the junction left unmatched. CDR3 sequence reads: CASSTGQGRTEAFF. For the CDR3, the DNA is TGTGCCAGTAGTACAGGACAGGGGAGGACTGAAGCTTTCTTT.

V and J are TRBV7-2 and TRBJ1-5, with 7 bases fitting TRBD1. CDR1 and CDR2 from the germline V gene are SGHTA and FQGNSA. The CDR3 is 15 residues long. V shed 2 bases and J 2 bases; nucleotides not matched to a gene: 3. The CDR3 sequence: CASSLYGTGNQPQHF. The CDR3 bases are TGTGCCAGCAGCTTATACGGGACAGGCAATCAGCCCCAGCATTTT.

The rearrangement uses TRBV6-1 and TRBJ1-5; TRBD1 matches 9 bases. J was trimmed by 6 bases and V by 5 bases; bases with no gene match: 5. Germline V CDR1 and CDR2: MNHNS, SASEGT. The CDR3 has 14 amino acids. The CDR3 nucleotides are TGTGCCAGCAGTCCGGGACAGGGCACTCAGCCCCAGCATTTT. It codes for CASSPGQGTQPQHF.

The chain combines TRBV19 with TRBJ1-5; D possibly corresponds to TRBD1 (5 bases). CDR1 and CDR2 (germline): LNHDA, SQIVND (reference sequence). V was pared by 2 bases and J by 5 bases, with 10 bases between. This CDR3 spans 14 amino acids. In DNA, the CDR3 is TGTGCCAGTAGTATACGGGGGGTCGATCAGCCCCAGCATTTT. Protein product: CASSIRGVDQPQHF.

This sequence joins TRBV10-2 and TRBJ2-5; TRBD2 aligns across 9 bases. CDR3 length equals 14 residues. V shed 6 bases and J 5 bases; nucleotides not matched to a gene: 7. Germline loops: CDR1 WSHSY, CDR2 SAAADI. This chain's CDR3 is CASSLAGVKETQYF. The CDR3 bases are TGCGCCAGCAGCTTAGCGGGAGTGAAGGAGACCCAGTACTTC.

This chain connects TRBV27 to TRBJ2-5, with D unresolved. The tail of the sequence fits TRBJ2-7 better, so the J call may be wrong. Germline CDR1 is MNHEY and CDR2 is SMNVEV (reference sequence). This CDR3 comprises 13 residues. CDR3 nucleotide sequence: TGTGCCAGCAGTTTATGGCAGAACTACGAGCAGTACTTC. Amino acids: CASSLWQNYEQYF.

This clone occurred once. The chain links TRBV19 to TRBJ2-7; 8 bases line up with TRBD1. CDR1 LNHDA and CDR2 SQIVND come from the germline V gene (reference sequence). The CDR3 has 11 residues. V was clipped by 9 bases and J by 6 bases; unmatched bases: 4. The DNA for the CDR3 is TGTGCCAGATTCGACAGGGGCGAGCAGTACTTC. As protein: CARFDRGEQYF.

The rearrangement uses TRBV19 and TRBJ2-2; the match to TRBD2 covers 14 bases. The CDR3 is made up of 19 amino acids. Germline V lookup: CDR1 LNHDA, CDR2 SQIVND (reference sequence). The V and J ends lost 4 bases and 0 bases, in that order; junction bases with no gene match: 7. CDR3 in DNA: TGTGCCAGTAGTACCGGACTAGCGGGAGGAAAGGCGAACACCGGGGAGCTGTTTTTT. Residues: CASSTGLAGGKANTGELFF.

This chain links TRBV5-1 with TRBJ2-7, with D uncertain. The CDR3 loop spans 14 amino acids. Germline V CDR1 and CDR2: SGHRS, YFSETQ. V was pared by 2 bases and J by 5 bases, with 14 bases between. The DNA of the CDR3 is TGCGCCAGCAGCTTACAGATCAGTTCCGACGAGCAGTACTTC. It codes for CASSLQISSDEQYF. The full variable domain, with the rest looked up from reference TRBV5-1 and TRBJ2-7, is KAGVTQTPRYLIKTRGQQVTLSCSPISGHRSVSWYQQTPGQGLQFLFEYFSETQRNKGNFPGRFSGRQFSNSRSEMNVSTLELGDSALYLCASSLQISSDEQYFGPGTRLTVT.

The V call is TRBV27, the J call TRBJ2-1, with a possible D match to TRBD2 (5 bases). Germline lookup yields CDR1 MNHEY and CDR2 SMNVEV (reference sequence). The CDR3 contains 16 residues. Trimming cost V 4 bases and J 6 bases, with 19 bases left between them. The CDR3 nucleotides are TGTGCCAGCAGTTCAAGGTCTGGAGGCTCCCTCAATGAGCAGTTCTTC. Protein: CASSSRSGGSLNEQFF.

The table lists this clone with a few counts. This chain joins TRBV6-1 and TRBJ2-7; perhaps TRBD2 as D (5 bases). This CDR3 has 12 amino acids. Per the germline V gene, CDR1 is MNHNS and CDR2 is SASEGT. Trimming removed 8 bases at V and 1 base at J, with 9 bases between. The CDR3 here is CASGSGSYEQYF. In DNA form, the CDR3 reads TGTGCCAGCGGATCGGGGTCCTACGAGCAGTACTTC.

This clone has only one observation. The CDR3 reads CASSLLGRGYTF. Here the CDR3 DNA reads TGTGCCAGCAGCTTACTGGGGCGCGGCTACACCTTC. This chain joins TRBV11-2 and TRBJ1-2, with D tentatively TRBD1 (5 bases). The germline V gene has CDR1 SGHAT and CDR2 FQNNGV. This CDR3 comprises 12 residues. Between the trimmed V and J ends, which lost 2 bases and 8 bases, there was a span of 9 bases. The entire variable domain, with the rest obtained from reference TRBV11-2 and TRBJ1-2, is as follows: EAGVAQSPRYKIIEKRQSVAFWCNPISGHATLYWYQQILGQGPKLLIQFQNNGVVDDSQLPKDRFSAERLKGVDSTLKIQPAKLEDSAVYLCASSLLGRGYTFGSGTRLTVV.